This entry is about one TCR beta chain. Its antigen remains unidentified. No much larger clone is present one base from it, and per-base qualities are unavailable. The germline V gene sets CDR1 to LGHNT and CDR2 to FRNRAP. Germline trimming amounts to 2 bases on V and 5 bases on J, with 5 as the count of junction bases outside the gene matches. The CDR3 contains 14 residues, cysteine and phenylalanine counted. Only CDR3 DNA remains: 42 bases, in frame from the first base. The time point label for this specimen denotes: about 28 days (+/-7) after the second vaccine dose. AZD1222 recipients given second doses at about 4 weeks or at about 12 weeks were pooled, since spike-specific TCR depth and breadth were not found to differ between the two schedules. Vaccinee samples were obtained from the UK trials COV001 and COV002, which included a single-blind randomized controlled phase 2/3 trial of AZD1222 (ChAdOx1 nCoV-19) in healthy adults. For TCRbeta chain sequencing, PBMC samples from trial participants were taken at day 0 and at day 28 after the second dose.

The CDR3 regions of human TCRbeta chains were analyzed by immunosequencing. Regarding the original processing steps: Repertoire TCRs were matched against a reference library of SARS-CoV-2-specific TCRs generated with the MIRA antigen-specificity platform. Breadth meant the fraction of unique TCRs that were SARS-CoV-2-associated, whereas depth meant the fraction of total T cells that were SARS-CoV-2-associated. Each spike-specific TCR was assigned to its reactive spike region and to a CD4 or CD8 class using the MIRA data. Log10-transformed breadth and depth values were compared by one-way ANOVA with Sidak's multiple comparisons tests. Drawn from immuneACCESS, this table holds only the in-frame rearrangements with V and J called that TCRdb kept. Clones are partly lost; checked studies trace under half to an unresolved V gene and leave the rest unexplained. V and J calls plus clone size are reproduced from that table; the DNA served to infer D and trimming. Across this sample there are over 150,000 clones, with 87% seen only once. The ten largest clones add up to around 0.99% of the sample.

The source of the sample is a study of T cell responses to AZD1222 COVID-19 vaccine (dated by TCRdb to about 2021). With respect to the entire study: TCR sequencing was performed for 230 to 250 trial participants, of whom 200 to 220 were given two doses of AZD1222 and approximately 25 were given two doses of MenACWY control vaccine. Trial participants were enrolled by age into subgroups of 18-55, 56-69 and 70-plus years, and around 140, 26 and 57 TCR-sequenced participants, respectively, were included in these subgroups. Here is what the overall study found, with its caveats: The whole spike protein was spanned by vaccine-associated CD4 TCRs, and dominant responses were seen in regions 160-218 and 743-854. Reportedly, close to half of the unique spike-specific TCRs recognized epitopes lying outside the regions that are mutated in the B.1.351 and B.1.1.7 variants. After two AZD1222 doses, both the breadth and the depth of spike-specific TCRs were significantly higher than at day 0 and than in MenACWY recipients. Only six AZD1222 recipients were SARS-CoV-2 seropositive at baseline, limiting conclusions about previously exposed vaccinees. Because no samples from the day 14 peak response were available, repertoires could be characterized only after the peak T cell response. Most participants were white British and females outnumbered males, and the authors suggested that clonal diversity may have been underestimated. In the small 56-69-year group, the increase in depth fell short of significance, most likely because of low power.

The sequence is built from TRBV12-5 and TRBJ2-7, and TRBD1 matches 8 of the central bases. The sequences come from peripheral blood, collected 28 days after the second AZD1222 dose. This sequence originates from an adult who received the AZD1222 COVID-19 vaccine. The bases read TGTGCTAGTGGTTTGTTCTCAGGGGGCGACGAGCAGTACTTC. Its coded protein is CASGLFSGGDEQYF.